Included here is one TCR beta chain sequence, with context. The antigen is undetermined. The data originate from a study of OX40 agonist ivuxolimab in advanced cancers. The overall study: It was ivuxolimab, an agonistic anti-OX40 (CD134) antibody, that patients were treated with. Hepatocellular carcinoma, melanoma, renal cell or head and neck cancer affected the dose-escalation patients. Prior therapy, whether anti-PD-1, anti-PD-L1 or anti-CTLA-4, was allowed, and 40% had some. General observations from the study: The CD4+ and CD8+ T cells in the blood had expanded clonally by week 6 at 0.1 to 3.0 mg/kg.

Assay used: immunoSEQ multiplex PCR; TCRdb lists only in-frame clones, some missing. The data show some 80,000 clones, approximately 90% seen once. Trimming took 4 bases from V and 0 from J; bases not matched to a gene: 4. Germline V lookup: CDR1 LNHDA, CDR2 SQIVND (reference sequence). This CDR3 is 16 amino acids long. The rearrangement links TRBV19 to TRBJ1-5; 9 nucleotides match TRBD1. The TCR originated in an adult with an advanced solid tumor such as melanoma, head and neck, liver or kidney cancer. Sample: CD4+ or CD8+ T cells sorted from blood, taken in a trial of the OX40 agonist ivuxolimab. CDR3 in DNA: TGTGCCAGTAGTAAACAGGGGGCCTATAGCAATCAGCCCCAGCATTTT. Residues: CASSKQGAYSNQPQHF. The full variable domain, in which reference TRBV19 and TRBJ1-5 provide the parts outside the CDR3, is DGGITQSPKYLFRKEGQNVTLSCEQNLNHDAMYWYRQDPGQGLRLIYYSQIVNDFQKGDIAEGYSVSREKKESFPLTVTSAQKNPTAFYLCASSKQGAYSNQPQHFGDGTRLSIL.